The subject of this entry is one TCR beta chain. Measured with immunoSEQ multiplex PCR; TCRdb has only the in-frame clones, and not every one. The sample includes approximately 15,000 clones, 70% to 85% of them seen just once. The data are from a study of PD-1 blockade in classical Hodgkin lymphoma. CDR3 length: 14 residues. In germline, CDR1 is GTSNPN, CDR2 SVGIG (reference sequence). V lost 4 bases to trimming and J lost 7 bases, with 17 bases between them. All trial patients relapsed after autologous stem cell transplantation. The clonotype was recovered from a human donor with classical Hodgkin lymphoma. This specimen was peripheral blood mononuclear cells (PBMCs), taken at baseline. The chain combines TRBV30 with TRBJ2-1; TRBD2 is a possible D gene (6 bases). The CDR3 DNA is TGTGCCTGGACTATGGGACTCGGCCCAAATGAGCAGTTCTTC. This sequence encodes CAWTMGLGPNEQFF.